The TCR beta chain under discussion was sequenced for a study of blood T cell repertoires in COVID-19. The overall study: Researchers got acute and convalescent COVID-19 samples from the United States, Italy and Spain. Sample material is recorded as cDNA or gDNA derived from T cells, B-cell-depleted T cells, or PBMCs.

Source study methods: Nucleated cell counts were estimated from reference gene primer amplification. TCRdb keeps only in-frame clones here, not all; method: immunoSEQ multiplex PCR. The DNA gave D and trimming, while V, J and clone size come from that table. In the table there are over 100,000 clones, under 90% of which are singletons. The count of this clone is one. The length of the CDR3 is 16 residues. J lost 10 bases, V lost 2 bases, and 14 bases had no gene match. CDR1 and CDR2 (germline): GTSNPN, SVGIG (reference sequence). V gene TRBV30 combines with J gene TRBJ1-6, with TRBD1 matching over 7 bases. This TCR came from a woman aged 65 to 85 with acute or convalescent COVID-19. The specimen was peripheral blood. The CDR3: CAWSHDRTGLGSPLHF. The DNA for the CDR3 is TGTGCCTGGAGTCACGATCGGACAGGTCTGGGATCACCCCTCCACTTT.